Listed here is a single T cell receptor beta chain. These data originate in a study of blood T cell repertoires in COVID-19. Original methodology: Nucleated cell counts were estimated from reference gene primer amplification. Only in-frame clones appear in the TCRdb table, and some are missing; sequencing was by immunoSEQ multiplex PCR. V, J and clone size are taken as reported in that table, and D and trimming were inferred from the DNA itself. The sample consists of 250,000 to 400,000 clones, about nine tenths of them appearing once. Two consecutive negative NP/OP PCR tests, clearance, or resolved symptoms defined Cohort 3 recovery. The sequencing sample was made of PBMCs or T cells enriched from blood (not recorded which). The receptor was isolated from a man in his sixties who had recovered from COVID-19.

The CDR3 nucleotides are TGTGCCAGCTCACCACCGGCCGGAGTCAATCAGCCCCAGCATTTT. Its protein is CASSPPAGVNQPQHF. V gene TRBV18 combines with J gene TRBJ1-5; D is undetermined. V was trimmed by 0 bases and J by 3 bases, leaving 9 bases between them. This CDR3 is 15 amino acids long. Germline V gene sequence: CDR1 KGHSH, CDR2 LQKENI.